The T cell receptor (beta chain) described here comes from a study of post-analysis software for immune sequencing data. The CDR3 totals 14 residues. CDR1 is SGHRS, CDR2 YFSETQ, per germline. General study findings and limits: Samples from one preparation batch, clustered by F measure, grouped strongly together. Five or six TRBV segments appeared more often in patients than in controls, and TRBV5-6, TRBV5-1 and TRBV20-1 were among these.

This clonotype was recorded many times. Its antigen is still unknown. One junction end does not reproduce the germline sequence, and a read error may be involved. The TCR beta cDNA libraries contained unique molecular identifiers. TCRdb redid the calling of the PCR reads with MiXCR, one entry per CDR3 protein. The repertoire has about 540,000 distinct CDR3 sequences, 30% to 40% of them found once; the top ten carry 4.5% to 7.5%. The sequence was obtained from a girl between 2 and 17 years old with multiple sclerosis. Sample: blood. The J gene is TRBJ2-7, the V gene TRBV5-1; TRBD2 is a possible D gene (7 bases). The chain's CDR3 is CASSSGGSSYEQYF. CDR3 DNA: TGTGCCAGCAGCTCGGGGGGCAGCTCCTACGAGCAGTACTTC.